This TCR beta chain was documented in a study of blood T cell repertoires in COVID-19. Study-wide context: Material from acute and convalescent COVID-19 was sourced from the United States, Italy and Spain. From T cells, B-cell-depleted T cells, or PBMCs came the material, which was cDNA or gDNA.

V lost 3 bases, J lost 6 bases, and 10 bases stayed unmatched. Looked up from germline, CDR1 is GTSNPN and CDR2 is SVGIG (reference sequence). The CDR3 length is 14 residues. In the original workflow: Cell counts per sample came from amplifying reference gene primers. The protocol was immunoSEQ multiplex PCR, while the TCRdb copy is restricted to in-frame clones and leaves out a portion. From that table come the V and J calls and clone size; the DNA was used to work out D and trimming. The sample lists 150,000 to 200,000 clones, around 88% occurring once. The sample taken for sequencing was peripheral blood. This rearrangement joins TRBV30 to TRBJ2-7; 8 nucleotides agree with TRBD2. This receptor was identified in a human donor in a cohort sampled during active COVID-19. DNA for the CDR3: TGTGCCTGGAGCAAATCTCTGACTAGCGCCGAGCAGTACTTC. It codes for CAWSKSLTSAEQYF.